This T cell receptor beta chain is from a study of response to subunit inactivated influenza vaccine. TCRdb called the RT-PCR reads again in MiXCR, with one record for every CDR3 protein. Among about 540,000 distinct CDR3 sequences listed, roughly a quarter were seen once. The CDR3 is 15 residues long. The V end was cut by 0 bases, the J end by 2 bases, with 12 bases between. CDR1 and CDR2 from the germline V gene are SGHRS and YFSETQ. This clonotype was picked up many times. These data also formed part of another study, on T cells expressing NK-cell markers. From that paper: The authors made TCR beta cDNA libraries by 5'RACE template switching. This switching added a universal primer site and UMIs.

The material sequenced was CD4+ T cells sorted from PBMCs, taken 11 to 12 days after vaccination. The sequence was obtained from a man aged 50 to 59 who received an inactivated influenza vaccine. This rearrangement joins TRBV5-1 to TRBJ2-7; a possible D gene is TRBD1 (5 bases). The CDR3 loop reads CASSLARTYTYEQYF. The CDR3 DNA is TGCGCCAGCAGCTTGGCCCGGACATACACCTACGAGCAGTACTTC. Using reference TRBV5-1 and TRBJ2-7 for the parts outside the CDR3, the full variable domain is KAGVTQTPRYLIKTRGQQVTLSCSPISGHRSVSWYQQTPGQGLQFLFEYFSETQRNKGNFPGRFSGRQFSNSRSEMNVSTLELGDSALYLCASSLARTYTYEQYFGPGTRLTVT.